What follows are 11 T cell receptor beta chains derived from one specimen sequenced in a study of response to subunit inactivated influenza vaccine. TCRdb processed the RT-PCR reads anew with MiXCR; each CDR3 protein has one entry. The data contain 650,000 to 700,000 distinct CDR3 sequences, around a sixth of them seen just once; the ten biggest clones take up 11%. The specimen comprised PBMCs from blood, sampled approximately 13 days after vaccination. These receptors were obtained from a man aged 50 to 59 who received an inactivated influenza vaccine.

This clonotype was seen at least ten times. The genes are TRBV7-9 and TRBJ2-7; the D gene could be TRBD1 or TRBD2 (7 bases each). The CDR3 has 15 residues. The V and J ends lost 1 base and 1 base respectively, with 11 bases between them. Germline V lookup: CDR1 SEHNR, CDR2 FQNEAQ (reference sequence). The chain's CDR3 is CASSLERDSSYEQYF. Here the CDR3 DNA reads TGTGCCAGCAGCTTAGAGCGGGACAGTTCCTACGAGCAGTACTTC.

The chain joins TRBV23-1 to TRBJ2-3; D perhaps matches TRBD2 (6 bases). TRBV23-1 is filed as an ORF, its function uncertain. The CDR3 consists of 17 residues. Deletions cut 0 bases from V and 3 bases from J, with 16 bases between. CDR3 amino acids: CASSQSWKRALTDTQYF. Here the CDR3 DNA reads TGCGCCAGCAGTCAATCGTGGAAGCGGGCCCTGACAGATACGCAGTATTTT.

The CDR3 DNA reads as TGCAGCGTTTCAGTATCCCCCTACAATGAGCAGTTCTTC. As protein: CSVSVSPYNEQFF. The chain carries TRBV29-1 and TRBJ2-1; the D is unclear. V lost 5 bases and J lost 2, with 10 bases in between. Germline CDR1 is SQVTM and CDR2 is ANQGSEA. The CDR3 covers 13 residues.

The chain links TRBV27 to TRBJ2-7; 12 bases fit TRBD2. The CDR3 contains 17 residues. Unmatched junction bases numbered 11, after V lost 5 bases and J lost 3 bases. Germline assignment: CDR1 MNHEY and CDR2 SMNVEV (reference sequence). CDR3 DNA: TGTGCCAGCAGTCCAAATACCGGGACTAGCGGGTTCTACGAGCAGTACTTC. Protein: CASSPNTGTSGFYEQYF.

The V and J genes are TRBV18 and TRBJ2-1; 7 bases map to TRBD1. The CDR3 loop spans 18 amino acids. V was pared by 4 bases and J by 0 bases, with 12 bases of the junction left unmatched. Germline V CDR1 and CDR2: KGHSH, LQKENI. CDR3 residues: CASSQLRQGSNSYNEQFF. CDR3 bases: TGTGCCAGCTCACAGCTAAGACAGGGTTCCAACTCCTACAATGAGCAGTTCTTC. The full variable domain, its missing parts supplied by reference TRBV18 and TRBJ2-1, is NAGVMQNPRHLVRRRGQEARLRCSPMKGHSHVYWYRQLPEEGLKFMVYLQKENIIDESGMPKERFSAEFPKEGPSILRIQQVVRGDSAAYFCASSQLRQGSNSYNEQFFGPGTRLTVL.

This clonotype was counted at least ten times. The chain couples TRBV4-2 to TRBJ2-2, with TRBD1 as a possible D gene (8 bases). There are 15 residues in the CDR3. From germline, CDR1 is LGHNA and CDR2 YNFKEQ. The germline V and J ends were trimmed by 1 base and 6 bases, with 12 bases remaining between them. The CDR3 DNA sequence: TGTGCCAGCAGCCAAGCAACAGGGGGGGCCGGGGAGCTGTTTTTT. Translated, it gives CASSQATGGAGELFF.

This chain connects TRBV20-1 to TRBJ2-7; 9 nucleotides align to TRBD2. Germline V gene data show CDR1 as DFQATT and CDR2 as SNEGSKA (reference sequence). The CDR3 totals 14 residues. V shed 5 bases and J 4 bases; nucleotides not matched to a gene: 9. The CDR3 sequence: CSAYPTSGFYEQYF. DNA for the CDR3: TGCAGTGCTTACCCCACTAGCGGGTTTTACGAGCAGTACTTC.

The CDR3 DNA is TGCAGTGCTAGCGCTACAGGGACAGTGTCACCCCTCCACTTT. This sequence encodes CSASATGTVSPLHF. The chain recombines TRBV20-1 with TRBJ1-6, with 7 bases matching TRBD1. J lost 10 bases, V lost 3 bases, and 9 bases had no gene match. This CDR3 is built from 14 residues. CDR1 and CDR2 from the germline V gene are DFQATT and SNEGSKA (reference sequence).

In this sample, this clonotype turned up many times. The chain carries TRBV27 and TRBJ2-7; 9 positions match TRBD1. Germline V lookup: CDR1 MNHEY, CDR2 SMNVEV (reference sequence). CDR3 size: 14 residues. Trimming at V came to 6 bases and at J to 0 bases, leaving 3 bases not matched to a gene. In DNA form, the CDR3 reads TGTGCCAGCAGGGGACAGGGATCCTCCTACGAGCAGTACTTC. It encodes CASRGQGSSYEQYF.

J is TRBJ2-2 and V is TRBV6-2 or TRBV6-3; D possibly corresponds to TRBD1 (5 bases). Germline values: CDR1 MNHEY, CDR2 SVGEGT. V was pared by 11 bases and J by 8 bases, with 18 bases between. The CDR3 extends over 13 amino acids. The CDR3 is CACQTGTRGELFF. CDR3 nucleotides: TGTGCCTGCCAAACAGGAACGAGGGGGGAGCTGTTTTTT.

The chain recombines TRBV5-1 with TRBJ1-2; 7 bases align to TRBD1. The CDR3 has 15 amino acids. Losses at the gene ends were 3 bases for V and 8 bases for J; bases not matched to a gene: 13. CDR1 and CDR2 (germline): SGHRS, YFSETQ. In nucleotides, the CDR3 is TGCGCCAGCAGCTCGGACAGGCAATATGCGGGAGGCTACACCTTC. Residues: CASSSDRQYAGGYTF.